These 3 T cell receptor beta chains share one sample of origin, sequenced in a study of graft-versus-host responses after intestinal transplantation. TCRdb's copy holds only in-frame clones and misses some; the assay was immunoSEQ multiplex PCR. Counted here are about 12,000 clones, roughly 83% occurring once; the ten biggest clones make up roughly 8.6%. This specimen was PBMCs, taken approximately 310 days after intestinal transplant. Receptor source: a human patient who received an intestinal transplant, so some T cells may come from the graft donor.

The rearrangement uses TRBV7-2 and TRBJ2-7; D not resolved. Trimming pared 2 bases from V and 3 bases from J, leaving 8 bases between. The CDR3 runs 13 residues. Germline-derived CDR1 and CDR2 are SGHTA and FQGNSA. The CDR3 DNA reads as TGTGCCAGCAGCTTAAGCTTCTACTACGAGCAGTACTTC. Translated, it gives CASSLSFYYEQYF.

The chain carries TRBV4-1 and TRBJ2-1, with 7 nucleotides matching TRBD2. Trimming at V came to 3 bases and at J to 0 bases, leaving 8 bases not matched to a gene. The germline gives CDR1 MGHRA, CDR2 YSYEKL. The CDR3 loop spans 17 amino acids. The chain's CDR3 is CASSQKRLASSYNEQFF. As DNA, the CDR3 is TGCGCCAGCAGCCAGAAAAGACTAGCCTCCTCCTACAATGAGCAGTTCTTC.

This clone appeared a single time. The chain recombines TRBV29-1 with TRBJ2-7; 7 bases match TRBD2. Germline CDR1 and CDR2: SQVTM and ANQGSEA. V shed 7 bases, J shed 5 bases, and the junction held 11 bases outside the gene matches. The CDR3 length is 13 residues. The CDR3 loop reads CSGGGRLAHEQYF. CDR3 in DNA: TGCAGCGGGGGTGGTCGACTAGCACACGAGCAGTACTTC.